The rows below give T cell receptor beta chains drawn from one sample of a study of response to subunit inactivated influenza vaccine. One entry per CDR3 protein, called by TCRdb with MiXCR from the RT-PCR reads. Seen here are around 570,000 distinct CDR3 sequences, approximately 7.6% observed once, and the top ten hold over 10%. Source: PBMCs from blood, taken 23 months after vaccination. The receptors originated from a man aged 45 to 75 who received an inactivated influenza vaccine. The CDR3 runs from the conserved cysteine through the conserved F or W. The D gene is left open where the match is weak. Clone size appears in some rows only: once, few, many, or a class for an expanded clone.

size	D	V	J	DNA	CDR3
few	-	TRBV7-9	TRBJ1-6	TGTGCCAGCAGCTTTGCAGGACAGTTCCGTGATGATTCACCCCTCCACTTT	CASSFAGQFRDDSPLHF
few	TRBD2	TRBV9	TRBJ2-2	TGTGCCAGCAGCGCTCTAGCGGACCAAAACACCGGGGAGCTGTTTTTT	CASSALADQNTGELFF
many	-	TRBV5-1	TRBJ2-7	TGCGCCAGCAGCTTGGTCGGCCTCAACTCCTACGAGCAGTACTTC	CASSLVGLNSYEQYF
many	TRBD2	TRBV10-3	TRBJ2-7	TGTGCCATCAGTAGCGGGAGTTCCACTTACGAGCAGTACTTC	CAISSGSSTYEQYF
-	-	TRBV7-2	TRBJ2-3	TGTGCCAGCAGCTTAACGCCGGTTTCTAGCACAGATACGCAGTATTTT	CASSLTPVSSTDTQYF
-	-	TRBV10-3	TRBJ2-1	TGTGCCATCAGCTTTCGCGACTTGGATGAGCAGTTCTTC	CAISFRDLDEQFF
-	-	TRBV10-3	TRBJ2-3	TGTGCCATCAGTGATGTCAGGCAAAGCACAGATACGCAGTATTTT	CAISDVRQSTDTQYF
few	-	TRBV5-1	TRBJ2-5	TGCGCCAGCAGCTTCGTTGCCTTTCAAGAGACCCAGTACTTC	CASSFVAFQETQYF
many	TRBD1	TRBV28	TRBJ2-7	TGTGCCAGCAGGCCCCCACCATTGAACAGGGGGCAGGACCCCTACGAGCAGTACTTC	CASRPPPLNRGQDPYEQYF
few	-	TRBV28	TRBJ2-6	TGTGCCAGCAGGGAGGTTGGACGCTCTGGGGCCAACGTCCTGACTTTC	CASREVGRSGANVLTF
-	-	TRBV27	TRBJ2-3	TGTGCCAGCAGTTTAGCAGGTATCGGAGATACGCAGTATTTT	CASSLAGIGDTQYF
many	TRBD2	TRBV5-1	TRBJ2-1	TGCGCCAGCAGCAGACCTAGCGGGAGTCTGAATGAGCAGTTCTTC	CASSRPSGSLNEQFF
-	TRBD1	TRBV24-1	TRBJ2-3	TGTGCCACCAGTGATCCTGGACAGGGGGCAACAGATACGCAGTATTTT	CATSDPGQGATDTQYF
-	-	TRBV20-1	TRBJ2-3	TGCAGTGCTAGTGTCCAACCCACAGATACGCAGTATTTT	CSASVQPTDTQYF
few	-	TRBV4-3	TRBJ2-2	TGCGCCAGCAGCCACGGGGCGAACACCGGGGAGCTGTTTTTT	CASSHGANTGELFF
few	TRBD1	TRBV12-3/TRBV12-4	TRBJ1-2	TGTGCCAACAGTTTTCCAGGGGGCTTTGGCTACACCTTC	CANSFPGGFGYTF
many	-	TRBV29-1	TRBJ2-5	TGCAGCGTTAAGGGTTTCCAAGAGACCCAGTACTTC	CSVKGFQETQYF
few	-	TRBV5-6	TRBJ2-6	TGTGCCAGCAGCTTGACTGGGTACGCTGGGGCCAACGTCCTGACTTTC	CASSLTGYAGANVLTF
few	TRBD2	TRBV20-1	TRBJ2-1	TGCAGTGCCTCCCCAGACATACGGGGGGGCCTCAATGAGCAGTTCTTC	CSASPDIRGGLNEQFF
many	-	TRBV7-4	TRBJ1-1	TGTGCCAGCAGCTCGAGGGGTGAGGGCAGCATCACTGAAGCTTTCTTT	CASSSRGEGSITEAFF
many	-	TRBV12-3/TRBV12-4	TRBJ1-1	TGTGCCAGCAGTCCTGTTCTAGGGAACACTGAAGCTTTCTTT	CASSPVLGNTEAFF
many	-	TRBV12-3/TRBV12-4	TRBJ1-1	TGTGCCAGCAGTTTCTTACAGGGCTGGAACACTGAAGCTTTCTTT	CASSFLQGWNTEAFF
few	-	TRBV5-1	TRBJ2-1	TGCGCCAGCCGGCCCCAGAGTAGCTCCTACAATGAGCAGTTCTTC	CASRPQSSSYNEQFF
many	TRBD1	TRBV4-1	TRBJ1-6	TGCGCCAGCAGCCAAGATGGGGGACAGAATAATTCACCCCTCCACTTT	CASSQDGGQNNSPLHF
-	TRBD1	TRBV10-3	TRBJ2-7	TGTGCCATCATGAAGGACAGGGATAGCTACGAGCAGTACTTC	CAIMKDRDSYEQYF
few	-	TRBV15	TRBJ2-7	TGTGCCACCAGCAGAGAGGGCGGTAACTACGAGCAGTACTTC	CATSREGGNYEQYF
many	TRBD2	TRBV20-1	TRBJ2-1	TGCAGTGCTTATAATAGCGGGAGGGCCCAAAACAATGAGCAGTTCTTC	CSAYNSGRAQNNEQFF
-	TRBD1	TRBV12-3/TRBV12-4	TRBJ2-7	TGTGCCAGCAGTTGGGACAGGATAACCCACGAGCAGTACTTC	CASSWDRITHEQYF